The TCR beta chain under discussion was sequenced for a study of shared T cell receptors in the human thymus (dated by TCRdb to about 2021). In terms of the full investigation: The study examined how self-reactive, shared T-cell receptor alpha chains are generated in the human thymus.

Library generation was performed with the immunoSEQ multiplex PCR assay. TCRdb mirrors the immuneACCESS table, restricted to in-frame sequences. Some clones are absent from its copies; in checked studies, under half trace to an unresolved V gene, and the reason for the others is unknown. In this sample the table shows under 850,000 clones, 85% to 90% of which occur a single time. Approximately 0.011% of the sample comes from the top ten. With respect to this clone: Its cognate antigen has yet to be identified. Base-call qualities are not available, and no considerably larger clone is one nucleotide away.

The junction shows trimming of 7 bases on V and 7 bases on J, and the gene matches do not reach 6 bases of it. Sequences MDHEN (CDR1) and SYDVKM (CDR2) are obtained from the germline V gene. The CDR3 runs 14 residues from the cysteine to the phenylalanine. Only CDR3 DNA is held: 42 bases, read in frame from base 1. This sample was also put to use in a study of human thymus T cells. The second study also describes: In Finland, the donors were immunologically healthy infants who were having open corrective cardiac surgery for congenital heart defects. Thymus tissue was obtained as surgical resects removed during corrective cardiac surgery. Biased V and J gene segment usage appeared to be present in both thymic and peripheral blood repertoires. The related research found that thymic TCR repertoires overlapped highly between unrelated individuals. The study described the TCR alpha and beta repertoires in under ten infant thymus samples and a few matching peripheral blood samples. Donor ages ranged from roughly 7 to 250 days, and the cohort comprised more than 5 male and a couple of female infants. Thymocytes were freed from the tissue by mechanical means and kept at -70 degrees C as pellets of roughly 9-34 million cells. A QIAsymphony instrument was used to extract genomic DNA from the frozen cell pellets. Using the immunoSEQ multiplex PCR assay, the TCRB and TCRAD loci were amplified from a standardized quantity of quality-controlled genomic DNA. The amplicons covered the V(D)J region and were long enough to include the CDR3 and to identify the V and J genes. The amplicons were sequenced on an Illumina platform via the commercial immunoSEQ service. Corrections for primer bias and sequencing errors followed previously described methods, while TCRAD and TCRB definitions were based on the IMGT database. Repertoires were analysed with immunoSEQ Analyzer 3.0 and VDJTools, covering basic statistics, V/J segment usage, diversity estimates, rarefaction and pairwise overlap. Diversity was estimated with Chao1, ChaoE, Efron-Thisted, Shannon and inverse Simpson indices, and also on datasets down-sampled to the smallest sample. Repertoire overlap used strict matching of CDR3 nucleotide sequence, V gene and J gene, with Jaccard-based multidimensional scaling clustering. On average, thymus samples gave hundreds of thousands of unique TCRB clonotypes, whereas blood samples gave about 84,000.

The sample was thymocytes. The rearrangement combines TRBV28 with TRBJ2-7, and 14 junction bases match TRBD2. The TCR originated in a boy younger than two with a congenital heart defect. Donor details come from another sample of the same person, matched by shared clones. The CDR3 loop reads CASTGTSGGREQYF. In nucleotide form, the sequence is TGTGCCAGCACAGGGACTAGCGGGGGTCGGGAGCAGTACTTC.